This is a list of T cell receptor beta chains from one sample in a study of blood T cell repertoires in COVID-19. TCRdb keeps only in-frame clones here, not all; method: immunoSEQ multiplex PCR. The sample comprises 150,000 to 200,000 clones, over 75% of which are singletons, and 0.5% to 0.65% rests with the top ten. The sequencing input was peripheral blood. These receptors originate from a man aged 50 to 60 with acute or convalescent COVID-19. CDR3s include the opening cysteine and the closing phenylalanine or tryptophan. D genes are given only for firm matches. Not all rows give a size; the values are once, few, many and, for expanded clones, a class.

cdr3_aa cdr3_nt clone_size v_call d_call j_call
CASSVLPTDYEQYF TGTGCCAGCAGCGTACTACCCACCGATTACGAGCAGTACTTC once TRBV9 . TRBJ2-7
CASSVGTGDSPLHF TGTGCCAGCTCGGTCGGGACAGGGGATTCACCCCTCCACTTT . TRBV18 TRBD1 TRBJ1-6
CASSLGPLGQSNSPLHF TGTGCCAGCAGCTTAGGACCCTTGGGGCAGTCAAATTCACCCCTCCACTTT . TRBV13 . TRBJ1-6
CASSPSPTQSNQPQHF TGTGCCAGCTCACCATCGCCGACACAAAGCAATCAGCCCCAGCATTTT . TRBV18 . TRBJ1-5
CASSLAGGPQTQYF TGTGCCAGCAGCCTAGCGGGAGGGCCACAGACCCAGTACTTC few TRBV2 TRBD2 TRBJ2-5
CASSPTTGKAGNTIYF TGTGCCAGCTCACCTACGACAGGGAAGGCTGGAAACACCATATATTTT . TRBV18 TRBD1 TRBJ1-3
CASSLGPTGATGELFF TGTGCCAGCAGCTTAGGACCGACAGGGGCCACCGGGGAGCTGTTTTTT . TRBV7-2 TRBD1 TRBJ2-2
CASSLRAGVGGYTF TGTGCCAGCAGTTTACGGGCAGGGGTGGGTGGCTACACCTTC . TRBV27 . TRBJ1-2
CASSLSSGAIPAANTGELFF TGTGCCAGCAGCTTATCTAGCGGGGCTATCCCCGCCGCGAACACCGGGGAGCTGTTTTTT once TRBV13 TRBD2 TRBJ2-2
CATSSVGATDTQYF TGTGCCACCAGCAGTGTGGGGGCGACAGATACGCAGTATTTT . TRBV15 . TRBJ2-3
CASSRKQGREQFF TGCGCCAGCAGCCGGAAACAGGGGAGGGAGCAGTTCTTC . TRBV5-1 . TRBJ2-1
CSVVGTSDSYNEQFF TGCAGCGTTGTGGGGACTAGCGACTCCTACAATGAGCAGTTCTTC . TRBV29-1 TRBD2 TRBJ2-1
CASSLRGLAGYNEQFF TGTGCCAGCAGCTTAAGGGGGCTAGCGGGATACAATGAGCAGTTCTTC . TRBV11-2 TRBD2 TRBJ2-1
CASSSFRDTQYF TGTGCCAGCAGCTCCTTTCGAGATACGCAGTATTTT once TRBV7-2 . TRBJ2-3
CASSLSLRGSPEQETQYF TGTGCCAGCAGTTTATCCCTCCGGGGTAGTCCTGAGCAAGAGACCCAGTACTTC . TRBV28 . TRBJ2-5
CASSLPGSGANVLTF TGTGCCAGCAGCCTCCCGGGCTCTGGGGCCAACGTCCTGACTTTC . TRBV7-9 . TRBJ2-6
CASSQTSGLYNEQFF TGTGCCAGCAGCCAGACTAGCGGGCTCTACAATGAACAGTTCTTC . TRBV7-9 TRBD2 TRBJ2-1
CATSDRGGQYF TGTGCCACCAGTGATCGGGGGGGGCAGTATTTT . TRBV24-1 TRBD2 TRBJ2-3
CASSENRNSNQPQHF TGTGCCAGCAGTGAAAACAGGAATAGCAATCAGCCCCAGCATTTT . TRBV6-1 . TRBJ1-5
CADGQGDLGNYEQYF TGTGCCGACGGACAGGGGGACCTCGGGAACTACGAGCAGTACTTC . TRBV2 TRBD1 TRBJ2-7
CASSPGGSNEKLFF TGTGCCAGCAGTCCCGGGGGGTCAAATGAAAAACTGTTTTTT . TRBV2 . TRBJ1-4
CASRAGGWSGNTIYF TGTGCCAGCAGAGCAGGGGGCTGGTCTGGAAACACCATATATTTT . TRBV2 TRBD1 TRBJ1-3
CASSQHPTGETQYF TGTGCCAGCAGCCAACACCCGACAGGGGAGACCCAGTACTTC . TRBV7-2 TRBD1 TRBJ2-5
CASSLGGSIQYF TGTGCCAGCAGTTTGGGGGGGTCCATTCAGTACTTC . TRBV27 TRBD2 TRBJ2-4
CASSSDRADTQYF TGTGCCAGCAGTTCGGACAGGGCGGATACGCAGTATTTT . TRBV12-3/TRBV12-4 TRBD1 TRBJ2-3
CASRRPGQGNEKLFF TGTGCCAGTAGGCGACCGGGACAGGGTAATGAAAAACTGTTTTTT . TRBV19 TRBD1 TRBJ1-4
CSASNTAGVGAQETQYF TGCAGTGCTAGTAATACAGCGGGAGTGGGAGCCCAAGAGACCCAGTACTTC . TRBV20-1 TRBD2 TRBJ2-5
CASTLVAGVGTEAFF TGTGCCAGCACATTAGTGGCGGGGGTCGGAACTGAAGCTTTCTTT . TRBV7-2 . TRBJ1-1
CASSRTSGRNGEQFF TGTGCCAGCAGCCGGACTAGCGGGAGGAACGGTGAGCAGTTCTTC . TRBV4-2 TRBD2 TRBJ2-1
CASSLGQGENQPQHF TGTGCCAGCAGCCTCGGACAGGGGGAGAATCAGCCCCAGCATTTT . TRBV9 TRBD1 TRBJ1-5
CASSLFSGTSSYNEQFF TGTGCCAGCAGTTTATTCTCCGGGACTAGCTCCTACAATGAGCAGTTCTTC . TRBV27 TRBD2 TRBJ2-1
CASSKSGSQGADGYTF TGTGCCAGCAGTAAATCGGGATCGCAGGGGGCGGATGGCTACACCTTC . TRBV19 TRBD1 TRBJ1-2
CASRGTVTTNEKLFF TGTGCCAGCAGGGGGACAGTCACAACTAATGAAAAACTGTTTTTT few TRBV2 TRBD1 TRBJ1-4
CATSRGYGRTDNEQFF TGTGCCACCAGCAGAGGGTACGGGAGGACGGACAATGAGCAGTTCTTC . TRBV15 TRBD2 TRBJ2-1
CASSPGQGELFF TGTGCCAGCAGTCCGGGACAGGGAGAGCTGTTTTTT . TRBV12-3/TRBV12-4 TRBD1 TRBJ2-2
CASSFWRDRSYEQYF TGCGCCAGCAGCTTCTGGAGGGACAGGTCCTACGAGCAGTACTTC . TRBV5-1 TRBD1 TRBJ2-7
CASTPLGRTTSFGELFF TGTGCCAGCACACCCCTGGGCAGAACCACCTCATTCGGGGAGCTGTTTTTT . TRBV19 . TRBJ2-2
CASKRTDSTDTQYF TGTGCCAGCAAAAGGACAGATAGCACAGATACGCAGTATTTT . TRBV28 . TRBJ2-3
CASSLSHATNTGELFF TGCGCCAGCAGCTTGAGCCATGCTACGAACACCGGGGAGCTGTTTTTT . TRBV5-1 . TRBJ2-2
CASSQESTGLNTEAFF TGTGCCAGCAGCCAAGAGTCCACAGGGTTGAACACTGAAGCTTTCTTT . TRBV4-2 . TRBJ1-1
CASSPSGGEWNEQFF TGTGCCAGCAGTCCTAGCGGGGGTGAGTGGAATGAGCAGTTCTTC . TRBV7-2 TRBD2 TRBJ2-1
CASKAGAQETQYF TGTGCCAGCAAGGCAGGGGCCCAAGAGACCCAGTACTTC . TRBV28 . TRBJ2-5
CASSGRGGEETQYF TGTGCCAGCAGCGGAAGGGGAGGTGAAGAGACCCAGTACTTC . TRBV9 . TRBJ2-5
CASSLAGGSNQPQHF TGTGCCAGCAGTTTAGCAGGGGGTAGCAATCAGCCCCAGCATTTT . TRBV27 TRBD1 TRBJ1-5
CASSKVSGRGGGYTF TGTGCCAGCAGCAAAGTTTCGGGCAGGGGTGGCGGCTACACCTTC . TRBV21-1 . TRBJ1-2
CASSQDGGTEAFF TGCGCCAGCAGCCAAGATGGGGGGACTGAAGCTTTCTTT . TRBV4-1 . TRBJ1-1
CATSRDRRGGVGNTGELFF TGTGCCACCAGCAGAGATCGGCGGGGGGGCGTTGGGAACACCGGGGAGCTGTTTTTT . TRBV15 TRBD2 TRBJ2-2
CASSYWGEVTEAFF TGTGCCAGCAGTTACTGGGGGGAGGTCACTGAAGCTTTCTTT . TRBV6-5 . TRBJ1-1
CASSFPATGRGNTIYF TGTGCCAGCAGTTTCCCCGCGACAGGACGTGGAAACACCATATATTTT few TRBV28 . TRBJ1-3
CASRAGWNTGELFF TGTGCCAGTCGAGCGGGCTGGAACACCGGGGAGCTGTTTTTT . TRBV27 . TRBJ2-2